This is a list of T cell receptor beta chains from one sample in a study of T-cell reconstitution after alpha-beta-depleted transplantation in children. Each CDR3 protein gets one entry after TCRdb re-called the PCR reads with MiXCR. The profile shows approximately 650,000 distinct CDR3 sequences, approximately 14% of them singletons. This sample comprised PBMCs, obtained before TCRalphabeta/CD19-depleted stem cell transplant. The receptors here all came from a girl under 10 years old with congenital amegakaryocytic thrombocytopenia, due to receive a stem cell transplant. CDR3s include the opening cysteine and the closing phenylalanine or tryptophan. The D gene is left open where the match is weak. Where a row states a size, it is once, few, many or the class of an expanded clone; other rows omit it.

clone_size	v_call	j_call	d_call	cdr3_aa	cdr3_nt
.	TRBV20-1	TRBJ2-7	.	CSARVLGEPHEQYF	TGCAGTGCTAGAGTCCTAGGAGAACCACACGAGCAGTACTTC
.	TRBV5-1	TRBJ2-1	.	CASTGTSAPYNEQFF	TGCGCCAGCACCGGGACATCCGCGCCCTACAATGAGCAGTTCTTC
many	TRBV7-2	TRBJ2-4	.	CASSLSVNGDIQYF	TGTGCCAGCAGCTTAAGTGTTAACGGAGACATTCAGTACTTC
few	TRBV12-3/TRBV12-4	TRBJ1-2	.	CASSYTKQDLYGYTF	TGTGCCAGCAGCTACACTAAACAGGACCTTTATGGCTACACCTTC
many	TRBV7-8	TRBJ2-4	.	CASSPERAAKNIQYF	TGTGCCAGCAGCCCTGAAAGAGCGGCCAAAAACATTCAGTACTTC
.	TRBV29-1	TRBJ2-2	.	CSVGPSENTGELFF	TGCAGCGTTGGGCCTAGCGAGAACACCGGGGAGCTGTTTTTT
.	TRBV5-1	TRBJ2-1	TRBD2	CASSWFLADEYNNEQFF	TGCGCCAGCAGCTGGTTTCTAGCGGATGAGTATAACAATGAGCAGTTCTTC
many	TRBV7-9	TRBJ2-5	TRBD1	CASSLTGAETQYF	TGTGCCAGCAGCTTAACAGGGGCAGAGACCCAGTACTTC
.	TRBV29-1	TRBJ2-1	.	CSVEGRRQSSYNEHFF	TGCAGCGTTGAAGGTAGGCGGCAGAGCTCCTACAATGAGCATTTCTTC
many	TRBV25-1	TRBJ2-7	.	CASSSTRREQYF	TGTGCCAGCAGCTCGACAAGAAGGGAGCAGTACTTC
.	TRBV29-1	TRBJ2-1	.	CSVENPELDTYNEQFF	TGCAGCGTTGAAAACCCCGAACTGGATACCTACAATGAGCAGTTCTTC
.	TRBV7-7	TRBJ2-7	.	CASSILLWDEQYF	TGTGCCAGCAGTATTCTCCTCTGGGACGAGCAGTACTTC
few	TRBV5-1	TRBJ2-5	TRBD1	CASSLSRTGKGETQYF	TGCGCCAGCAGCTTGTCCCGGACAGGGAAGGGTGAGACCCAGTACTTC
many	TRBV6-5	TRBJ2-7	.	CASSYSTRDYEQYF	TGTGCCAGCAGTTACTCTACCCGGGACTACGAGCAGTACTTC
few	TRBV7-9	TRBJ1-2	TRBD1	CASSPKGQGYGYTF	TGTGCCAGCAGCCCCAAGGGACAGGGCTATGGCTACACCTTC
.	TRBV5-1	TRBJ2-1	TRBD2	CASSSTGLAGGFEQFF	TGCGCCAGCAGCTCAACAGGACTAGCGGGTGGGTTCGAGCAGTTCTTC
.	TRBV7-2	TRBJ2-7	.	CASSSSNRDEQYF	TGTGCCAGCAGCTCTTCCAACAGGGACGAGCAGTACTTC
many	TRBV15	TRBJ2-1	.	CATMPGLGSYNEQFF	TGTGCCACCATGCCGGGGCTCGGCTCCTACAATGAGCAGTTCTTC
many	TRBV12-3/TRBV12-4	TRBJ1-2	.	CASSSGTPYGYTF	TGTGCCAGCAGTAGCGGGACACCGTATGGCTACACCTTC
.	TRBV7-2	TRBJ2-1	.	CASSSSRVYEQFF	TGTGCCAGCAGCTCCTCTAGGGTCTATGAGCAGTTCTTC
many	TRBV5-1	TRBJ2-1	.	CASSLPTGWLEQFF	TGCGCCAGCAGCTTGCCTACGGGATGGCTTGAGCAGTTCTTC
many	TRBV20-1	TRBJ2-3	TRBD2	CSASGRASDTQYF	TGCAGTGCTAGCGGGAGGGCCTCAGATACGCAGTATTTT
few	TRBV7-9	TRBJ2-7	.	CASTHGGGNTYEQYF	TGTGCCAGCACCCATGGGGGTGGCAACACCTACGAGCAGTACTTC
few	TRBV11-2	TRBJ1-1	TRBD1	CASSPVRQGKDEAFF	TGTGCCAGCAGCCCAGTCCGACAGGGAAAGGATGAAGCTTTCTTT
.	TRBV28	TRBJ1-6	.	CASRPPRDYNSPLHF	TGTGCCAGCAGGCCTCCCAGGGATTATAATTCACCCCTCCACTTT
many	TRBV11-2	TRBJ2-7	.	CASSHFVGISSYEQYF	TGTGCCAGCAGCCATTTCGTCGGGATTTCCTCCTACGAGCAGTACTTC
few	TRBV6-2/TRBV6-3	TRBJ2-1	TRBD1	CASSYNPRDREGGGPFYEQFF	TGTGCCAGCAGTTACAACCCGCGGGACAGGGAAGGGGGAGGGCCATTTTATGAGCAGTTCTTC
many	TRBV20-1	TRBJ2-7	.	CSARGGQWRLLGEQYF	TGCAGTGCTAGGGGTGGCCAATGGCGGTTGTTGGGCGAGCAGTACTTC
.	TRBV20-1	TRBJ2-5	.	CSAQIQGTARETQYF	TGCAGTGCTCAGATTCAAGGGACGGCCAGAGAGACCCAGTACTTC
many	TRBV6-5	TRBJ2-3	.	CASSSQSPDTQYF	TGTGCCAGCAGTTCTCAGAGCCCAGATACGCAGTATTTT
many	TRBV10-3	TRBJ2-1	.	CAIKLSQRGNEQFF	TGTGCCATCAAGCTCTCCCAGAGGGGCAATGAGCAGTTCTTC
many	TRBV5-5	TRBJ1-5	.	CASSLSGRGLNQPQHF	TGTGCCAGCAGCTTGTCGGGGAGGGGCCTCAATCAGCCCCAGCATTTT
.	TRBV7-9	TRBJ2-7	.	CASSLEDGVYEQYF	TGTGCCAGCAGCCTAGAGGACGGAGTCTACGAGCAGTACTTC
many	TRBV11-2	TRBJ2-4	.	CASSFSVDIQYF	TGTGCCAGCAGCTTTAGCGTGGACATTCAGTACTTC
many	TRBV7-9	TRBJ2-7	.	CASSSPNSQTVEERLYEQYF	TGTGCCAGCAGCTCCCCAAACTCTCAAACCGTGGAGGAGCGACTTTACGAGCAGTACTTC
many	TRBV20-1	TRBJ2-2	.	CSAGTGGSSGELFF	TGCAGTGCAGGGACAGGCGGGAGTTCCGGGGAGCTGTTTTTT
few	TRBV19	TRBJ2-7	TRBD2	CASSISSTSGTYEQYF	TGTGCCAGTAGTATCTCTTCGACTAGCGGAACCTACGAGCAGTACTTC
.	TRBV24-1	TRBJ2-3	.	CAASDLLGSDTKGRWSDTQYF	TGTGCCGCCAGTGATTTACTGGGGAGCGACACCAAAGGAAGATGGTCGGATACGCAGTATTTT
many	TRBV5-1	TRBJ2-3	TRBD2	CASSLKTSGYTDTQYF	TGCGCCAGCAGCCTCAAGACTAGCGGATACACAGATACGCAGTATTTT
many	TRBV29-1	TRBJ2-5	TRBD2	CSVTDAYFSGSTSLETQYF	TGCAGCGTCACGGACGCCTACTTTAGCGGGAGTACCAGTTTAGAGACCCAGTACTTC
.	TRBV11-3	TRBJ2-1	.	CASSSELQPFSEQFF	TGTGCCAGCAGCTCCGAATTACAGCCTTTCAGTGAGCAGTTCTTC
many	TRBV12-3/TRBV12-4	TRBJ2-1	TRBD2	CASSPRLAGVLRNEQFF	TGTGCCAGCAGTCCGAGACTAGCGGGAGTTCTACGCAATGAGCAGTTCTTC
many	TRBV20-1	TRBJ2-2	TRBD1	CSAPRQGNGELFF	TGCAGTGCCCCGAGACAGGGGAACGGGGAGCTGTTTTTT
many	TRBV5-1	TRBJ2-1	.	CASSERFNEQFF	TGCGCCAGCAGCGAGAGATTTAATGAGCAGTTCTTC
many	TRBV20-1	TRBJ2-7	.	CSAHPPGIGEQYF	TGCAGTGCTCACCCCCCAGGGATAGGTGAGCAGTACTTC
.	TRBV11-2	TRBJ2-7	TRBD2	CASSVPSGPYEQYF	TGTGCCAGCAGCGTTCCTAGCGGGCCTTACGAGCAGTACTTC
few	TRBV5-1	TRBJ2-1	.	CASSFTGEEQFF	TGCGCCAGCAGCTTCACAGGAGAGGAGCAGTTCTTC
.	TRBV4-2	TRBJ1-5	.	CASSQEAGGNQPQHF	TGTGCCAGCAGCCAAGAAGCGGGCGGCAATCAGCCCCAGCATTTT
few	TRBV12-3/TRBV12-4	TRBJ1-2	.	CASSFDKYGYTF	TGTGCCAGCAGTTTCGATAAGTATGGCTACACCTTC